This is a list of T cell receptor beta chains from one sample in a study of cytomegalovirus exposure and HLA in healthy donors. TCRdb keeps only in-frame clones here, not all; method: immunoSEQ multiplex PCR. The repertoire holds approximately 90,000 clones, with roughly 74% as singletons. The sequenced material came from PBMCs. These TCRs come from a middle-aged man in good health and CMV-seronegative. Each CDR3 is given with its conserved first and last residue. A D gene is named only where the DNA matches it firmly. Clone sizes are given selectively: once, few, many, or a class where the clone is expanded.

TRBV5-8	TRBJ1-1	-	15	-	CASSPLTGSNTEAFF	TGTGCCAGCAGCCCCCTTACAGGGTCGAACACTGAAGCTTTCTTT
TRBV4-1	TRBJ1-1	-	16	-	CASSRKVGDQNTEAFF	TGCGCCAGCAGCCGGAAGGTAGGGGATCAGAACACTGAAGCTTTCTTT
TRBV19	TRBJ1-1	few	13	-	CASNWQSGTEAFF	TGTGCCAGTAATTGGCAGTCAGGAACTGAAGCTTTCTTT
TRBV6-5	TRBJ1-5	-	14	TRBD1	CASRKGQRNQPQHF	TGTGCCAGCAGGAAGGGACAGCGAAATCAGCCCCAGCATTTT
TRBV5-4	TRBJ2-7	-	15	-	CASSLDRSSAREQYF	TGTGCCAGCAGCTTGGACAGGTCTTCTGCTCGGGAGCAGTACTTC
TRBV10-3	TRBJ2-6	-	14	-	CAISSGAGANVLTF	TGTGCCATCAGCTCCGGGGCTGGGGCCAACGTCCTGACTTTC
TRBV25-1	TRBJ1-1	-	16	-	CASKVPTGHGEARAFF	TGTGCCAGCAAAGTTCCCACGGGACATGGCGAAGCGAGGGCTTTCTTT
TRBV5-4	TRBJ1-5	-	13	-	CASSLEGAQPQHF	TGTGCCAGCAGCTTAGAAGGGGCGCAGCCCCAGCATTTT
TRBV19	TRBJ2-1	-	14	-	CASSLGGVLNEQFF	TGTGCCAGTAGCCTCGGGGGAGTACTCAATGAGCAGTTCTTC
TRBV4-2	TRBJ2-2	-	15	TRBD2	CASSQVGGAAGELFF	TGTGCCAGCAGCCAAGTCGGGGGGGCCGCCGGGGAGCTGTTTTTT
TRBV6-6	TRBJ2-2	-	15	TRBD1	CASSSLDRVKGELFF	TGTGCCAGCAGTTCGCTAGACAGGGTGAAGGGGGAGCTGTTTTTT
TRBV7-9	TRBJ2-7	-	13	-	CASSLENSYEQYF	TGTGCCAGCAGCTTAGAGAACAGCTACGAGCAGTACTTC
TRBV28	TRBJ1-4	few	15	-	CASSLLAGNNEKLFF	TGTGCCAGCAGTTTATTGGCAGGGAATAATGAAAAACTGTTTTTT
TRBV5-1	TRBJ1-2	-	15	-	CASSLGGQNPGGYTF	TGCGCCAGCAGCTTGGGGGGGCAGAATCCCGGGGGCTACACCTTC
TRBV15	TRBJ2-4	-	17	TRBD1	CATSRDLGQLAKNIQYF	TGTGCCACCAGCAGAGATTTGGGACAGCTAGCCAAAAACATTCAGTACTTC
TRBV27	TRBJ2-7	-	15	TRBD1	CASRLTGGFPYEQYF	TGTGCCAGCAGGCTCACAGGGGGGTTTCCCTACGAGCAGTACTTC
TRBV11-2	TRBJ2-5	-	13	-	CASSFGGRETQYF	TGTGCCAGCAGCTTCGGGGGGCGGGAGACCCAGTACTTC
TRBV10-3	TRBJ2-5	few	13	-	CAISEVVTETQYF	TGTGCCATCAGTGAGGTAGTCACGGAGACCCAGTACTTC
TRBV9	TRBJ2-3	-	15	TRBD1	CASSVTGARTDTQYF	TGTGCCAGCAGCGTTACAGGGGCTCGCACAGATACGCAGTATTTT
TRBV28	TRBJ1-2	-	15	-	CASSGGLPPNYGYTF	TGTGCCAGCAGCGGGGGATTACCCCCTAACTATGGCTACACCTTC
TRBV7-2	TRBJ1-2	-	12	-	CASSSRGGGYTF	TGTGCCAGCAGCTCCAGGGGTGGTGGCTACACCTTC
TRBV7-9	TRBJ2-7	-	13	TRBD1	CASSPRTGYEQYF	TGTGCCAGCAGCCCCCGGACAGGCTACGAGCAGTACTTC
TRBV13	TRBJ2-3	few	14	-	CASSFTEPTDTQYF	TGTGCCAGCAGCTTCACAGAACCCACAGATACGCAGTATTTT
TRBV5-1	TRBJ1-1	-	13	-	CASIGLKNTEAFF	TGCGCCAGCATCGGACTAAAGAACACTGAAGCTTTCTTT
TRBV6-5	TRBJ1-5	-	15	-	CASKSGGGKGQPQHF	TGTGCCAGCAAATCGGGCGGGGGGAAAGGACAGCCCCAGCATTTT
TRBV13	TRBJ1-6	-	15	TRBD1	CASSLRQGWDSPLHF	TGTGCCAGCAGCCTAAGACAGGGGTGGGATTCACCCCTCCACTTT
TRBV5-1	TRBJ2-3	medium-sized	15	TRBD1	CASSLATGSTDTQYF	TGCGCCAGCAGCTTGGCGACAGGGTCGACAGATACGCAGTATTTT